The text below deals with one TCR beta chain. The antigen it recognizes is unknown. Base-call qualities are not available, and no considerably larger clone is one nucleotide away. TCRbeta CDR3 regions were amplified from genomic DNA using the immunoSEQ Assay, a bias-controlled multiplex PCR. The authors' analysis ran thus. Nucleated cell counts per sample were estimated from amplification of reference gene primers within the assay. To quantify the absolute abundance of each unique TCRbeta CDR3 rearrangement, sequence reads were collapsed and filtered. For each sample, productive Simpson clonality was calculated as the square root of Simpson's diversity index across productive rearrangements. As stored in TCRdb, this immuneACCESS dataset retains in-frame rearrangements with V and J assigned. A fraction of the clones does not appear; measured against another copy, unresolved V genes explain less than half of the discrepancy, and the remainder lacks a known reason. From that table come the V and J calls and clone size; the DNA was used to work out D and trimming. Recorded for this sample are 310,000 or so clones; approximately 90% of them occurred a single time. Of the sample, about 2.2% falls within the top ten clones.

The entry originates in a study of blood T cell repertoires in COVID-19 (TCRdb year 2020). For the wider study: Collaborator samples came from the United States, Italy and Spain and covered acute and convalescent phases of COVID-19. The prospective study material was composed of cDNA or gDNA derived from T cells, B-cell-depleted T cells, or PBMCs. Deeply sampled blood TCRbeta repertoires from subjects exposed to, actively infected with, or recovered from COVID-19 were included in the dataset. The repertoires were made available in a free public database intended to serve as a resource for research on the immune response to SARS-CoV-2. Samples were obtained from the ongoing ImmuneRACE study (first 160 participants) and from 1,200 or so subjects provided by 6 global collaborators. Nearly every sample came with metadata listing a de-identified subject ID, COVID-19 status, age in years and sex. Where available, HLA class I and class II types were taken from metadata supplied by the sample provider and were not determined by assay-based typing.

The junction shows trimming of 7 bases on V and 8 bases on J, plus 23 bases between the germline ends. As encoded in the germline V gene, CDR1 is MNHEY while CDR2 is SVGEGT. From cysteine to phenylalanine, the CDR3 is 15 amino acids long. Kept here is only the CDR3 DNA, which spans 45 bases and is read in frame from base 1. Overall results and qualifications from the work: The quantity of clinical and demographic metadata differed by source and by participant and was supplied without curation.

Another Seattle source contributed samples from volunteer blood donors who had recovered from COVID-19. Collaborating institutions collected whole blood in K2EDTA tubes following their own protocols. For TCRbeta analysis, collaborators shipped samples in one of three forms: frozen whole blood, isolated PBMCs, or DNA extracted from either of those sample types. The rearrangement combines TRBV6-2 or TRBV6-3 with TRBJ1-2; the best D guess is TRBD1, with 5 bases matching. The receptor was derived from a woman between 50 and 59 years old who had recovered from COVID-19. Specimen: peripheral blood. The CDR3 protein is CASTPRRTGLKGYTF. The DNA reads as follows: TGTGCCAGCACCCCAAGGAGGACGGGACTAAAAGGCTACACCTTC.